The T cell receptor (beta chain) described here comes from a study of blood T cells in healthy people across ages. Findings and caveats of the study: Per million T cells, TCR beta diversity dropped roughly linearly as age increased.

A sample-barcoded 5' primer and a J-beta primer mix were used in a second PCR of about 7 to 12 cycles. TCRdb analysed the 5' RACE reads with MiXCR anew, one entry per CDR3 protein. The table shows 700,000 or so distinct CDR3 sequences, with about a fifth occurring only once. Deletions cut 2 bases from V and 5 bases from J, with 12 bases between. CDR1 is LNHNV and CDR2 is YYDKDF in the germline V gene (reference sequence). This CDR3 is 15 amino acids long. This clonotype showed up just a few times. Its antigen is unknown. The source is a man between 65 and 79 years old in good health. The gene calls are TRBV15 and TRBJ1-4; D remains unclear. Sequencing was performed on blood. The CDR3 sequence is CATSRQRISNEKLFF. The CDR3 region has the DNA TGTGCCACCAGCAGACAACGGATTAGCAATGAAAAACTGTTTTTT.